These 5 T cell receptor beta chains share one sample of origin, sequenced in a study of control samples from healthy donors and cancer patients. Measured with immunoSEQ multiplex PCR; TCRdb has only the in-frame clones, and not every one. The sample yields 150,000 to 200,000 clones, 70% to 90% seen once. The sequenced sample was blood. These receptors all stem from a man in his thirties or forties in good health.

The J gene is TRBJ2-2, the V gene TRBV11-3; possibly TRBD1 for D (7 bases). CDR1 is SGHNT and CDR2 is YENEEA in the germline V gene. The CDR3 runs to 14 residues. The V end lost 3 bases, the J end lost 7 bases, and 12 bases lay between the germline ends. CDR3 loop: CASSFRGADGELFF. CDR3 nucleotides: TGTGCCAGCAGCTTCAGGGGGGCGGACGGGGAGCTGTTTTTT.

The chain carries TRBV20-1 and TRBJ1-2; D uncertain. The CDR3 is 11 amino acids. The V and J ends lost 7 bases and 7 bases respectively, with 13 bases between them. The germline V gene has CDR1 DFQATT and CDR2 SNEGSKA (reference sequence). Here the CDR3 reads CSVRSEGGYTF. CDR3 nucleotide sequence: TGCAGTGTTCGAAGTGAGGGTGGCTACACCTTC.

This sequence joins TRBV29-1 and TRBJ1-6; 7 nucleotides line up with TRBD1. The CDR3 is 13 amino acids. Per germline, CDR1 SQVTM and CDR2 ANQGSEA. Germline trimming cut 6 bases from V and 5 bases from J; bases unmatched to any gene: 4. The CDR3 coding sequence is TGCAGCGTCTGGACAGGCAATAATTCACCCCTCCACTTT. It yields the protein CSVWTGNNSPLHF.

The chain employs TRBV7-2 and TRBJ2-5, with D uncertain. The CDR3 consists of 15 residues. The V gene's germline CDR1 is SGHTA and CDR2 FQGNSA. V shed 4 bases and J shed 5 bases, with 17 bases lying between them. CDR3 bases: TGTGCCAGCAGCTCTCAGTTGTACATTAATGAGACCCAGTACTTC. It codes for CASSSQLYINETQYF.

The chain uses TRBV5-8 and TRBJ1-5; D ambiguous. The germline gives CDR1 SGHTS, CDR2 YDEGEE. The CDR3 loop spans 12 amino acids. V gave up 0 bases and J gave up 6 bases, with 4 bases separating them. Written as DNA, the CDR3 is TGTGCCAGCAGCTTGGTTCTTCAGCCCCAGCATTTT. Translating it yields CASSLVLQPQHF.